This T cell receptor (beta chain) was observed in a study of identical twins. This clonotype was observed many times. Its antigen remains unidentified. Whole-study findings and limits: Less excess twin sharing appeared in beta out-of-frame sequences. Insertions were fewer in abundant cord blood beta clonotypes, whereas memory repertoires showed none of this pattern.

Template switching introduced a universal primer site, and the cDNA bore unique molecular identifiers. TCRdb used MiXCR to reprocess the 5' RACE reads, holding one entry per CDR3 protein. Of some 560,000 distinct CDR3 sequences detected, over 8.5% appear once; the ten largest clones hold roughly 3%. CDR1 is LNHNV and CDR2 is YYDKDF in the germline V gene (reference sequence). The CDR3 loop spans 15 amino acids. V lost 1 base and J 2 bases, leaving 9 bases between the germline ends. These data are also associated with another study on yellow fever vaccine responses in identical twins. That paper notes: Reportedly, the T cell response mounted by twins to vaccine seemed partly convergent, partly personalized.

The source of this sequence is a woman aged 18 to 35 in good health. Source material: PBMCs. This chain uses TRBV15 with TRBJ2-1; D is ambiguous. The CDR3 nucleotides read TGTGCCACCAGCAGAGGGGTAGAGACCTACAATGAGCAGTTCTTC. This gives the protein CATSRGVETYNEQFF.